The entry that follows covers one T cell receptor (beta chain) sequence. Its antigen is currently unknown. V was clipped by 3 bases and J by 5 bases; unmatched bases: 6. Germline V lookup: CDR1 SGHRS, CDR2 YFSETQ. The CDR3 totals 15 residues. The time point: pre-treatment sample, taken before nivolumab and TIL therapy. This was the immunoSEQ v3 assay. TCRdb keeps only in-frame clones here, not all; method: immunoSEQ multiplex PCR. The sample carries tens of thousands of clones, about 80% recorded once. The sample belongs to a study of TIL therapy for anti-PD-1-resistant metastatic lung cancer. Study-wide background: Tumors were harvested before any PD-1/PD-L1 blockade. Most patients had lung adenocarcinoma.

Findings and caveats of the study: Treatment-naive, never-smoker and oncogene-addicted patients were overrepresented in this highly selected cohort. Infused TIL clonotypes partially replaced the baseline blood repertoire, then decayed over months.

The V and J genes are TRBV5-1 and TRBJ1-4, with 8 nucleotides matching TRBD1. The specimen was blood, collected at baseline. This TCR was sampled from a man aged 65 to 85 with non-small cell lung cancer. DNA of the CDR3: TGCGCCAGCAGCTATCCGGACAGGGACAATGAAAAACTGTTTTTT. Protein product: CASSYPDRDNEKLFF.